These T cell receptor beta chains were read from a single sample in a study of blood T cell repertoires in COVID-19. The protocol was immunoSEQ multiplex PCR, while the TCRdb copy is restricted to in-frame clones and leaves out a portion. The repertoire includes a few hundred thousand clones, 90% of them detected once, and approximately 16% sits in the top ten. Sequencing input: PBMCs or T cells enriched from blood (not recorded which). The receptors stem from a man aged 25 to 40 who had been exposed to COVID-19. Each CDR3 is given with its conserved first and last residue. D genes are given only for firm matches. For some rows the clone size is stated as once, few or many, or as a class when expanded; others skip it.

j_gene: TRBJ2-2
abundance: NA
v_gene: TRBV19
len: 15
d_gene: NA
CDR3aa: CASSRVGGETGELFF
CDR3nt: TGTGCCAGTAGTAGGGTAGGGGGAGAGACCGGGGAGCTGTTTTTT

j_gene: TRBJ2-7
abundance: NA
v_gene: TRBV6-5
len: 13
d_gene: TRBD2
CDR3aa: CASSPGGMGEQYF
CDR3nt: TGTGCCAGCAGTCCGGGGGGGATGGGAGAGCAGTACTTC

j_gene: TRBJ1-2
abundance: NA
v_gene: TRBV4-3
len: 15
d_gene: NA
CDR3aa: CASSQEGTNFYGYTF
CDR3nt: TGCGCCAGCAGCCAAGAAGGGACTAACTTCTATGGCTACACCTTC

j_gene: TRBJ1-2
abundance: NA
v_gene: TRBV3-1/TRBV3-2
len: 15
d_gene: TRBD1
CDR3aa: CASSQGTGGAYGYTF
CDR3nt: TGTGCCAGCAGCCAAGGGACAGGGGGAGCGTATGGCTACACCTTC

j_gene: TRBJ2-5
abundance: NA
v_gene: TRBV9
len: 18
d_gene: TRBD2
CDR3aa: CASSVSLRAGGHGETQYF
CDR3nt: TGTGCCAGCAGCGTATCCCTGAGAGCGGGGGGGCATGGAGAGACCCAGTACTTC

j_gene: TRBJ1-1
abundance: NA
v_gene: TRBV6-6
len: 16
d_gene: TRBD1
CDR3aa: CASSPRDRGVYTEAFF
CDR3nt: TGTGCCAGCAGCCCCCGGGACAGGGGGGTGTACACTGAAGCTTTCTTT

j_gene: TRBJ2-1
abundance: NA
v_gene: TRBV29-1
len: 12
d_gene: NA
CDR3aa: CSESVRDNEQFF
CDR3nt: TGCAGCGAGTCCGTCCGGGACAATGAGCAGTTCTTC

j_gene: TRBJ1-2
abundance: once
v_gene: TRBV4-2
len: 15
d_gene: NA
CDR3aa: CASSQDRTAIYGYTF
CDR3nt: TGTGCCAGCAGCCAAGATCGGACAGCAATCTATGGCTACACCTTC

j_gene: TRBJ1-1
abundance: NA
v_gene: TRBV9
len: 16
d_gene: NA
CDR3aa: CASSWGTGGGITEAFF
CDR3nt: TGTGCCAGCAGCTGGGGAACGGGAGGGGGTATTACTGAAGCTTTCTTT

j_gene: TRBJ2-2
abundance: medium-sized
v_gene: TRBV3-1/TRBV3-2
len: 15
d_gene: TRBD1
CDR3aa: CASSPGTGEAGELFF
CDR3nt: TGTGCCAGCAGCCCGGGGACAGGGGAGGCCGGGGAGCTGTTTTTT

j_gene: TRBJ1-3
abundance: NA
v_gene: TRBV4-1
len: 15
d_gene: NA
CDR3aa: CASSQGIGAGNTIYF
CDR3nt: TGCGCCAGCAGCCAAGGCATCGGGGCTGGAAACACCATATATTTT

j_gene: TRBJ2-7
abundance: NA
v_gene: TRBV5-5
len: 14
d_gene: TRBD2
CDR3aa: CASSSTSGAGEQYF
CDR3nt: TGTGCCAGCAGCTCGACTAGCGGGGCGGGGGAGCAGTACTTC

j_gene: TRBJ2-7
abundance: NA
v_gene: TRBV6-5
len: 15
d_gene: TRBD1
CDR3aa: CASSPGQGRSYEQYF
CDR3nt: TGTGCCAGCAGTCCCGGACAGGGTAGGTCGTACGAGCAGTACTTC

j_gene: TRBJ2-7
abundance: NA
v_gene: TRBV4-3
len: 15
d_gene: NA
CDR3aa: CASSQAGGGWSEQYF
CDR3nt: TGCGCCAGCAGCCAAGCGGGCGGAGGCTGGTCCGAGCAGTACTTC

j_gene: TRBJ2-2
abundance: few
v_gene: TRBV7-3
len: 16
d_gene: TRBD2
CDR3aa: CASSSLGLAGTGELFF
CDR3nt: TGTGCCAGCAGCTCCCTGGGACTAGCGGGGACCGGGGAGCTGTTTTTT

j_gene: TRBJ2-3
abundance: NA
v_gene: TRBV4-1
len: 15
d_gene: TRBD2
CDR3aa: CASSQVGAGADTQYF
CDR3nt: TGCGCCAGCAGCCAAGTAGGAGCGGGGGCAGATACGCAGTATTTT

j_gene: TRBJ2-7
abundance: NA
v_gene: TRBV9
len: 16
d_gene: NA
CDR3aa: CASSVGLAVSPSEQYF
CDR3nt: TGTGCCAGCAGCGTAGGCTTAGCGGTATCTCCTTCCGAGCAGTACTTC

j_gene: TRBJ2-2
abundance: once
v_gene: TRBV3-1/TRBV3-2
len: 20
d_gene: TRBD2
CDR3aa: CASSSRRGDMSGGYTGELFF
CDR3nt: TGTGCCAGCAGCTCCCGCAGAGGGGATATGAGCGGGGGTTACACCGGGGAGCTGTTTTTT

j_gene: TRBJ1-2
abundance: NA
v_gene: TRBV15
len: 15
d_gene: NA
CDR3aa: CATSFLVGNFYGYTF
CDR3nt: TGTGCCACCAGTTTTTTGGTCGGGAATTTCTATGGCTACACCTTC

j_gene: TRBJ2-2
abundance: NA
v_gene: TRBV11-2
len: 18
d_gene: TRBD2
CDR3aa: CASSTRGVAGETTGELFF
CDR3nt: TGTGCCAGCAGCACCCGGGGGGTAGCGGGGGAAACGACCGGGGAGCTGTTTTTT

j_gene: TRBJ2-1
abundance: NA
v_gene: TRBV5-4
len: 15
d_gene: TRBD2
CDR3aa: CASSLGLAGALEQFF
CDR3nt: TGTGCCAGCAGCCTCGGACTAGCGGGGGCTTTAGAGCAGTTCTTC